What follows is one T cell receptor (beta chain) and its context. These data are taken from a study of T-cell reconstitution after alpha-beta-depleted transplantation in children. Germline CDR1 is SGHVS and CDR2 is FQNEAQ. The V and J ends lost 2 bases and 5 bases respectively, with 12 bases between them. The CDR3 loop spans 14 amino acids. Preparing the TCRbeta library involved the use of unique molecular identifiers. Using its own MiXCR run on the PCR reads, TCRdb lists one record per CDR3 protein. In the table there are 900,000 or so distinct CDR3 sequences, about 15% of which are singletons. The sequencing used PBMCs, mostly from graft donor cells, collected 360 days after TCRalphabeta/CD19-depleted stem cell transplant. The chain has TRBV7-8 and TRBJ1-2; no definite D call. The sequence came from a male patient under 18 who had a stem cell transplant for acute lymphoblastic leukemia, so the T cells may come from the graft donor. The CDR3 bases are TGTGCCAGCAGCTTAAGCCACTTAGGTTATGGCTACACCTTC. Amino acid sequence: CASSLSHLGYGYTF.